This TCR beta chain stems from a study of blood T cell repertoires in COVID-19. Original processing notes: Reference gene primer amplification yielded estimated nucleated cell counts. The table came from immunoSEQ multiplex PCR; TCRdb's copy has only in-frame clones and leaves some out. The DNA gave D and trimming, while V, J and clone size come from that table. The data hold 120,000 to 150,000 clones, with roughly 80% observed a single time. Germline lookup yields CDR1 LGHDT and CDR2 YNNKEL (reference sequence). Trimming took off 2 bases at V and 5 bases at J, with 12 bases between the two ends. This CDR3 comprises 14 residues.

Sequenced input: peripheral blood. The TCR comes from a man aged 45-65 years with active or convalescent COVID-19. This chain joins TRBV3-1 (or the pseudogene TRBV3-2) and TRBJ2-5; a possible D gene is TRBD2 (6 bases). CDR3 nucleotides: TGTGCCAGCAGCCAATTGGGGGGAGTGGAGACCCAGTACTTC. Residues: CASSQLGGVETQYF.